This TCR beta chain was observed in a study of blood T cells in healthy people across ages. CDR3 length: 14 residues. Germline V lookup: CDR1 MNHEY, CDR2 SMNVEV (reference sequence). V gave up 6 bases and J gave up 4 bases; unmatched junction bases: 3. A sample-barcoded 5' primer and a J-beta primer mix were used in a second PCR of about 6 to 12 cycles. TCRdb processed the 5' RACE reads anew with MiXCR; each CDR3 protein has one entry. Seen here are hundreds of thousands of distinct CDR3 sequences, 20% to 25% observed once, and the top ten hold 9% to 9.5%. Another study also made use of these data, one on T cells of mothers and their children.

The sequencing input was blood. This receptor was taken from a boy under 18 in good health. The gene calls are TRBV27 and TRBJ2-5; TRBD2 agrees at 12 bases. The CDR3 sequence: CASRASGGVETQYF. CDR3 DNA sequence: TGTGCCAGCAGGGCTAGCGGGGGGGTAGAGACCCAGTACTTC.